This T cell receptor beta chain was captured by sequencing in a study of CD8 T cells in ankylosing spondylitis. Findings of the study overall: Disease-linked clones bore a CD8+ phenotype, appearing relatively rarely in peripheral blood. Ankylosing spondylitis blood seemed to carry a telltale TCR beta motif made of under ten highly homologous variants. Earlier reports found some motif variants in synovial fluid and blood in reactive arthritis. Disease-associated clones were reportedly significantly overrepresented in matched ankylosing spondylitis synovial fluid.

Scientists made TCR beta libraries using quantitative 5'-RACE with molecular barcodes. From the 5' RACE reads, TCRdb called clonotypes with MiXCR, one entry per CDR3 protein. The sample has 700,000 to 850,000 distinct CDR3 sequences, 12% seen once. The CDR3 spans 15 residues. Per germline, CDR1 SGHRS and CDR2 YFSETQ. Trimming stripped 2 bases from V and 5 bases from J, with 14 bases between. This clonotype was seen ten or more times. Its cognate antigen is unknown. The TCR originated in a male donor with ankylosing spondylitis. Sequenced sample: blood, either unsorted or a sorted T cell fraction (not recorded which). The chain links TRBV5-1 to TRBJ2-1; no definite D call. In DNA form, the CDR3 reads TGCGCCAGCAGCTTCTACGCCAGGTTGAACAATGAGCAGTTCTTC. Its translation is CASSFYARLNNEQFF.